These 26 T cell receptor beta chains share one sample of origin, sequenced in a study of T-cell reconstitution after alpha-beta-depleted transplantation in children (dated by TCRdb to about 2016). The meaning of the sample's treatment or condition label: allogeneic hematopoietic cell transplantation with graft depleted of TCRalphabeta T cells and CD19 B cells. Libraries were built with PCR. TCRdb records Illumina HiSeq 2500 as the sequencer. TCR library preparation used molecular barcoding, with unique molecular identifiers applied to normalize quantification of the TCRbeta repertoire. TCRdb trimmed the raw reads at Q25, called clones with MiXCR and kept productive beta chains. Identical CDR3 protein sequences are pooled into one entry, listed with their most common genes and DNA. The sample profile shows 200,000 to 250,000 distinct CDR3 sequences; around 7.8% of them were found once. The ten biggest clones cover just under 6.5% of the sample.

The starting material was PBMCs, mostly from graft donor cells, obtained 180 days after TCRalphabeta/CD19-depleted stem cell transplant. The receptor set was obtained from a male patient aged 10-17 years who had a stem cell transplant for acute lymphoblastic leukemia, so the T cells may come from the graft donor.

This clonotype was picked up many times. The chain joins TRBV4-2 to TRBJ2-1, with D tentatively TRBD1 or TRBD2 (6 bases each). CDR1 is LGHNA, CDR2 YNFKEQ, per germline. There are 14 residues in the CDR3. Trimming took 2 bases from V and 8 from J, leaving 13 bases between them. The CDR3 protein is CASSQMGGRHEQFF. CDR3 nucleotides: TGTGCCAGCAGCCAAATGGGGGGCCGGCATGAGCAGTTCTTC.

As concerns this clonotype: A much larger clone differs by one base, so this may be a read error. The DNA of the CDR3 is TGTGCCACCAGAAGGGGCGCGGGGTACGACCAGTACTTC. Translated: CATRRGAGYDQYF. The chain employs TRBV28 and TRBJ2-7; possibly TRBD2 for D (6 bases). There are 13 residues in the CDR3. Per the germline V gene, CDR1 is MDHEN and CDR2 is SYDVKM.

The sample holds many counts of this clonotype. The genes are TRBV20-1 and TRBJ2-3, with 8 bases matching TRBD1. The CDR3 is 13 amino acids. V was pared by 6 bases and J by 4 bases, with 6 bases of the junction left unmatched. Germline assignment: CDR1 DFQATT and CDR2 SNEGSKA (reference sequence). CDR3 DNA: TGCAGTGCCACGGGACAGGTCCCAGATACGCAGTATTTT. Protein product: CSATGQVPDTQYF.

This clonotype appeared many times. V gene TRBV28 combines with J gene TRBJ2-3; 7 nucleotides align to TRBD2. The CDR3 covers 13 residues. Trimming took 5 bases from V and 11 from J; bases not matched to a gene: 10. Per the germline V gene, CDR1 is MDHEN and CDR2 is SYDVKM. The CDR3 region is CASSIQVPGGQYF. The CDR3 DNA follows: TGTGCCAGCAGTATACAGGTCCCGGGGGGGCAGTATTTT.

This clonotype was detected ten times or more. In DNA form, the CDR3 reads TGTGCCAGCAGCCCCCGACAGGGGCCCGACACCGGGGAGCTGTTTTTT. Protein sequence: CASSPRQGPDTGELFF. The chain joins TRBV4-2 to TRBJ2-2; 8 bases are a match to TRBD1. V shed 4 bases and J 3 bases; nucleotides not matched to a gene: 7. This CDR3 spans 16 amino acids. Germline V lookup: CDR1 LGHNA, CDR2 YNFKEQ.

This clonotype was seen repeatedly, ten times or more. The rearrangement joins TRBV9 to TRBJ2-2; D is perhaps TRBD1 (6 bases). The length of the CDR3 is 16 residues. The V gene's germline CDR1 is SGDLS and CDR2 YYNGEE. V shed 2 bases and J shed 5 bases, with 16 bases lying between them. CDR3 amino acids: CASSVPRGKGTGELFF. CDR3 DNA: TGTGCCAGCAGCGTCCCCAGGGGAAAAGGGACCGGGGAGCTGTTTTTT.

This clonotype was seen repeatedly, ten times or more. This chain links TRBV25-1 with TRBJ2-2; 7 bases agree with TRBD1. Germline V gene sequence: CDR1 MGHDK, CDR2 SYGVNS. This CDR3 contains 15 residues. J was trimmed by 4 bases and V by 8 bases; bases with no gene match: 10. The CDR3 nucleotides read TGTGCCAGCCGCAGACAGGGTTCGGGCACCGGGGAGCTGTTTTTT. As protein: CASRRQGSGTGELFF.

This clonotype was detected many times. In nucleotides, the CDR3 is TGTGCCAGCAGCTTAGGACCAACTTATACGCAGTATTTT. It is translated as CASSLGPTYTQYF. The chain is built from TRBV7-2 and TRBJ2-3; no firm D call. In germline, CDR1 is SGHTA, CDR2 FQGNSA. Trimming shortened V by 1 base and J by 7 bases, and 9 bases separated the two germline ends. This CDR3 has 13 amino acids.

This clonotype came up many times. This chain uses TRBV7-3 with TRBJ2-4, with D possibly being TRBD2 (6 bases). This CDR3 is 17 amino acids long. Trimming pared 2 bases from V and 1 base from J, leaving 15 bases between. Germline V gives CDR1 SGHTA, CDR2 FQGTGA. CDR3: CASSLVGTEPAKNIQYF. CDR3 sequence (DNA): TGTGCCAGCAGCTTAGTCGGGACTGAACCTGCCAAAAACATTCAGTACTTC.

The chain carries TRBV27 and TRBJ2-3, with unresolved D. The CDR3 totals 19 residues. Germline CDR1 and CDR2: MNHEY and SMNVEV (reference sequence). V gave up 8 bases and J gave up 2 bases, with 29 bases separating them. The CDR3 DNA reads TGTGCCAGCCAAACTTACCGCCCATCCTCCCTCACCTCCACAGATACGCAGTATTTT. Its translation is CASQTYRPSSLTSTDTQYF.

This clonotype was seen at least ten times. The chain combines TRBV14 with TRBJ2-7; 7 bases are shared with TRBD1. Germline trimming cut 4 bases from V and 9 bases from J; bases unmatched to any gene: 12. Germline-derived CDR1 and CDR2 are SGHDN and FVKESK. This CDR3 spans 14 amino acids. CDR3 nucleotides: TGTGCCAGCAGCCGGGACAGTGGTGTTGGGGTGCAGTACTTC. Its protein product is CASSRDSGVGVQYF.

The table lists this clonotype with many counts. The chain employs TRBV7-2 and TRBJ1-1, with TRBD1 matching 8 bases. This CDR3 has 15 residues. CDR1 is SGHTA, CDR2 FQGNSA, per germline. V lost 4 bases, J lost 1 base, and 5 bases stayed unmatched. The CDR3 loop is CASSSRGQGNTEAFF. The CDR3 nucleotides read TGTGCCAGCAGCTCCAGGGGGCAAGGGAACACTGAAGCTTTCTTT.

This clonotype was observed many times. CDR3 amino acids: CASSLPEERYEQYF. CDR3 bases: TGTGCCAGCAGTTTACCGGAGGAACGATACGAGCAGTACTTC. The rearrangement uses TRBV12-3 or TRBV12-4 and TRBJ2-7; D is possibly TRBD2 (5 bases). The length of the CDR3 is 14 residues. The V gene lost 2 bases and the J gene lost 4 bases, with 12 bases spanning the gap.

This clonotype was observed at least ten times. The J gene is TRBJ1-4, the V gene TRBV28; the D gene is possibly TRBD1 (6 bases). The CDR3 extends over 17 amino acids. Germline CDR1 MDHEN, CDR2 SYDVKM. Trimming took off 0 bases at V and 2 bases at J, with 13 bases between the two ends. In DNA form, the CDR3 reads TGTGCCAGCAGTTTATGGGGAGGGGGGAGGACTAATGAAAAACTGTTTTTT. The encoded protein is CASSLWGGGRTNEKLFF.

This clonotype was seen ten or more times. The chain couples TRBV3-1 to TRBJ1-2; no reliable D call. Germline V gene sequence: CDR1 LGHDT, CDR2 YNNKEL (reference sequence). Deletions cut 4 bases from V and 0 bases from J, with 15 bases between. This CDR3 is built from 16 residues. The CDR3 coding sequence is TGTGCCAGCAGCCCCAATACCCCGCGAGCTAACTATGGCTACACCTTC. Translation gives CASSPNTPRANYGYTF.

This clonotype showed up many times. The V and J genes are TRBV19 and TRBJ2-1, with TRBD2 identical over 11 bases. V lost 4 bases, J lost 4 bases, and 0 bases stayed unmatched. Germline CDR1 LNHDA, CDR2 SQIVND (reference sequence). There are 14 residues in the CDR3. CDR3 residues: CASSRLAGYNEQFF. In nucleotides, the CDR3 is TGTGCCAGTAGTAGACTAGCGGGGTACAATGAGCAGTTCTTC.

Notes on this clonotype: Possible read error: a much larger clone is one base away. The J gene is TRBJ1-1, the V gene TRBV28; D possibly corresponds to TRBD1 (5 bases). This CDR3 has 14 amino acids. CDR1 MDHEN and CDR2 SYDVKM come from the germline V gene. In DNA form, the CDR3 reads TGTGCCGGCAGTTTATTTTTGGTTGGGGGAGAAGCTTTCTTT. This gives the protein CAGSLFLVGGEAFF.

Many counts were recorded for this clonotype. This rearrangement joins TRBV6-5 to TRBJ2-7, with 8 bases fitting TRBD2. Unmatched junction bases numbered 6, after V lost 4 bases and J lost 1 base. The CDR3 covers 15 residues. Germline loops: CDR1 MNHEY, CDR2 SVGAGI. The CDR3 reads CASSLSASGSYEQYF. CDR3 nucleotide sequence: TGTGCCAGCAGTTTATCGGCTAGCGGGTCCTACGAGCAGTACTTC.

This clonotype was seen ten or more times. V is TRBV7-9 and J is TRBJ2-7, with D perhaps given as TRBD1 or TRBD2 (6 bases each). The germline CDR1 and CDR2 sequences are SEHNR and FQNEAQ (reference sequence). The CDR3 sequence is 16 residues long. V lost 2 bases and J 5 bases, leaving 19 bases between the germline ends. CDR3 bases: TGTGCCAGCAGCTTATTAAGGGGAGGCAAGGGGGACGAGCAGTACTTC. Its translation: CASSLLRGGKGDEQYF.

This clonotype has ten or more counts. This chain connects TRBV29-1 to TRBJ1-2, with TRBD1 identical over 8 bases. Germline assignment: CDR1 SQVTM and CDR2 ANQGSEA. The CDR3 loop spans 14 amino acids. The J segment lost 4 bases and the V segment lost 6 bases, leaving 10 bases of the junction unmatched. The CDR3 DNA reads TGCAGCGTGAACAGTTGGGGACAGGTCTATGGCTACACCTTC. It specifies CSVNSWGQVYGYTF.

Ten or more counts support this clonotype. The J gene is TRBJ1-4, the V gene TRBV6-5, with D hard to call. The CDR3 length is 15 residues. The V end lost 0 bases, the J end lost 11 bases, and 16 bases lay between the germline ends. CDR1 is MNHEY, CDR2 SVGAGI, per germline. Written as DNA, the CDR3 is TGTGCCAGCAGTTACTCAGGTCCCGCCGGCGGGAAACTGTTTTTT. Amino acids: CASSYSGPAGGKLFF.

The table lists this clonotype with many counts. This chain connects TRBV12-3 or TRBV12-4 to TRBJ2-2, with 8 positions matching TRBD2. After removal of 1 base from V and 7 bases from J, the junction contained 8 bases not matched to a gene. CDR3 size: 16 residues. In DNA form, the CDR3 reads TGTGCCAGCAGTTTAGGGGCGGGGGGCTTTAACGGGGAGCTGTTTTTT. It specifies CASSLGAGGFNGELFF.

A remark on this clonotype: A single base separates this from a much larger clone, so it may be a read error. The rearrangement joins TRBV20-1 to TRBJ2-7, with TRBD2 as a possible D gene (5 bases). V shed 3 bases and J shed 4 bases, with 13 bases lying between them. The CDR3 length is 13 residues. In germline, CDR1 is DFQATT, CDR2 SNEGSKA (reference sequence). CDR3 nucleotide sequence: TGCAGTGCTAGTCGCCAGCGGCCATACGAGCAGTACTTC. Protein product: CSASRQRPYEQYF.

This clonotype came up many times. The CDR3 DNA is TGTGCCAGCAGGCCGACAGGGAGGGCCTACAATGAGCAGTTCTTC. This encodes CASRPTGRAYNEQFF. This chain uses TRBV6-1 with TRBJ2-1; either TRBD1 or TRBD2 may supply D (7 bases each). The length of the CDR3 is 15 residues. The V end was cut by 6 bases, the J end by 2 bases, with 14 bases between. Per the germline V gene, CDR1 is MNHNS and CDR2 is SASEGT.

This clonotype was counted at least ten times. The rearrangement uses TRBV19 and TRBJ2-1, with 9 bases matching TRBD2. V lost 4 bases and J lost 0; bases outside the gene matches: 4. The germline V gene encodes CDR1 LNHDA and CDR2 SQIVND (reference sequence). This CDR3 comprises 16 residues. CDR3: CASSRDSGSSYNEQFF. DNA of the CDR3: TGTGCCAGTAGTAGAGATAGCGGGAGCTCCTACAATGAGCAGTTCTTC.

This clonotype has ten or more counts. V is TRBV29-1 and J is TRBJ2-6; weak D call: TRBD1 (6 bases). V lost 4 bases and J 2 bases, leaving 12 bases between the germline ends. CDR1 and CDR2 from the germline V gene are SQVTM and ANQGSEA. The CDR3 sequence is 15 residues long. CDR3 in DNA: TGCAGCGTTGGGGTACAGGGTGCTGGGGCCAACGTCCTGACTTTC. It translates to CSVGVQGAGANVLTF.